This entry features one TCR beta chain sequence. This CDR3 has 15 residues. CDR1 ENHRY and CDR2 SYGVKD come from the germline V gene. V gave up 6 bases and J gave up 5 bases; unmatched junction bases: 3. Some clones are missing from TCRdb's copy, which holds only in-frame ones; the method was immunoSEQ multiplex PCR. Here the sample spans around 310,000 clones, approximately 88% being singletons. The sample belongs to a study of blood T cell repertoires in COVID-19. Overall study: Italy, Spain and the United States were the sources of the convalescent and acute COVID-19 samples.

The chain carries TRBV10-3 and TRBJ2-1; 14 bases align to TRBD2. The TCR originated in a woman aged 50 to 65 with active or convalescent COVID-19. Specimen: peripheral blood. Here the CDR3 DNA reads TGTGCCATCAGGGAGACTAGCGGGGGGGACAATGAGCAGTTCTTC. The encoded protein is CAIRETSGGDNEQFF.